This T cell receptor (beta chain) was found in a study of beta chain features in type 1 diabetes. Expressed TCRB transcripts were sequenced, since all the RNA that had been isolated was reverse transcribed. Read counts averaged about 3.57 million for samples of naive, central memory and regulatory T cells. Only in-frame clones appear in the TCRdb table, and some are missing; sequencing was by immunoSEQ multiplex PCR. The table shows hundreds of thousands of clones, with roughly 13% occurring only once. The CDR3 sequence is 15 residues long. The V gene lost 4 bases and the J gene lost 4 bases, with 16 bases spanning the gap. Germline CDR1 MNHEY, CDR2 SMNVEV (reference sequence). The sample holds a few counts of this clone. What it binds is not known. Study results and limitations: The cDNA sequencing approach could over-represent high-TCR-expressing cells. All four CD4+ subsets of Type 1 diabetes patients contained TCRB CDR3s that were moderately but significantly shorter.

The chain has TRBV27 and TRBJ1-1; the D is unclear. The sample comprised naive CD4+ T cells from blood. The source is a man aged 18 to 29 with type 1 diabetes. The chain's CDR3 is CASSSPRAAGTEAFF. The CDR3 coding sequence is TGTGCCAGCAGTTCTCCGAGGGCCGCCGGCACTGAAGCTTTCTTT.